A single sample gave rise to the 5 T cell receptor beta chains below, sequenced in a study of T-cell memory formation after mild COVID-19. TCRdb reprocessed the 5' RACE reads via MiXCR and lists one record per CDR3 protein. The table includes hundreds of thousands of distinct CDR3 sequences, 15% to 20% detected once. The sample was PBMCs or a T cell subset sorted from them (not recorded which). The source is a man younger than 35 who had mild COVID-19 (a few samples of this study predate the infection). Cell type and time point are not known.

This clonotype was counted a few times. V gene TRBV19 combines with J gene TRBJ2-3, with TRBD2 matching over 8 bases. Germline loops: CDR1 LNHDA, CDR2 SQIVND (reference sequence). The CDR3 sequence is 15 residues long. Unmatched junction bases numbered 9, after V lost 8 bases and J lost 2 bases. CDR3 DNA: TGTGCCAGTGCGGGAGGTAAAGGGCACACAGATACGCAGTATTTT. It encodes CASAGGKGHTDTQYF.

This chain uses TRBV28 with TRBJ1-3; D may be TRBD1 (5 bases). The germline CDR1 and CDR2 sequences are MDHEN and SYDVKM. This CDR3 is built from 13 residues. V lost 3 bases and J 7 bases, leaving 10 bases between the germline ends. The CDR3 spells CASSLGRANTIYF. The DNA of the CDR3 is TGTGCCAGCAGTTTGGGCAGGGCGAACACCATATATTTT. Full variable domain (remainder filled in from reference TRBV28 and TRBJ1-3): DVKVTQSSRYLVKRTGEKVFLECVQDMDHENMFWYRQDPGLGLRLIYFSYDVKMKEKGDIPEGYSVSREKKERFSLILESASTNQTSMYLCASSLGRANTIYFGEGSWLTVV.

This clonotype was detected a few times. The rearrangement joins TRBV3-1 to TRBJ2-1; perhaps TRBD2 as D (6 bases). Trimming shortened V by 0 bases and J by 6 bases, and 18 bases separated the two germline ends. The V gene's germline CDR1 is LGHDT and CDR2 YNNKEL (reference sequence). CDR3 size: 17 residues. Here the CDR3 reads CASSQDIWGSRGNEQFF. The DNA for the CDR3 is TGTGCCAGCAGCCAAGATATATGGGGATCGCGGGGCAATGAGCAGTTCTTC.

This clonotype has a handful of counts. The V gene is TRBV29-1, the J gene TRBJ1-2; D perhaps matches TRBD1 (5 bases). Deletions cut 2 bases from V and 4 bases from J, with 11 bases between. This CDR3 has 13 amino acids. CDR1 and CDR2 from the germline V gene are SQVTM and ANQGSEA. As DNA, the CDR3 is TGCAGCGTTGAAACCGGGACTGTCTATGGCTACACCTTC. Translation: CSVETGTVYGYTF.

For the CDR3, the DNA is TGCAGTGCTAGAGCGTCCGGGACTGAAGCTTTCTTT. Protein: CSARASGTEAFF. The chain is built from TRBV20-1 and TRBJ1-1, with D unresolved. Germline V lookup: CDR1 DFQATT, CDR2 SNEGSKA (reference sequence). The V end lost 1 base, the J end lost 5 bases, and 8 bases lay between the germline ends. The CDR3 is 12 residues long.